These 31 T cell receptor beta chains came from one sample sequenced in a study of cytomegalovirus exposure and HLA in healthy donors. PCR employed 60 Vbeta and 13 Jbeta primers. The table came from immunoSEQ multiplex PCR; TCRdb's copy has only in-frame clones and leaves some out. Of over 100,000 clones detected, nearly 70% appear once; the ten largest clones hold 5.4%. The specimen was PBMCs. The receptors shown here come from a woman in her sixties or seventies in good health and CMV-seropositive.

The chain couples TRBV11-2 to TRBJ2-1; D not resolved. Looked up from germline, CDR1 is SGHAT and CDR2 is FQNNGV. The CDR3 has 13 amino acids. V lost 5 bases and J 5 bases, leaving 10 bases between the germline ends. The CDR3 loop is CASSLRLHNEQFF. The CDR3 nucleotides are TGTGCCAGCAGCCTTAGACTCCACAATGAGCAGTTCTTC.

The chain combines TRBV7-2 with TRBJ2-1, with 7 bases matching TRBD2. Germline lookup yields CDR1 SGHTA and CDR2 FQGNSA. The length of the CDR3 is 15 residues. The ends lost 6 bases at V and 7 bases at J; junction bases unmatched: 12. The CDR3 region is CASSIRSGIANEQFF. The CDR3 DNA reads TGTGCCAGCAGTATTCGGAGCGGGATAGCGAATGAGCAGTTCTTC.

The chain is built from TRBV5-4 and TRBJ2-7; D possibly corresponds to TRBD1 (5 bases). Germline V gene data show CDR1 as SGHNT and CDR2 as YYREEE (reference sequence). The CDR3 sequence is 15 residues long. V was trimmed by 0 bases and J by 1 base, leaving 11 bases between them. The CDR3 region is CASSLDQGISYEQYF. The CDR3 DNA reads as TGTGCCAGCAGCTTGGATCAGGGAATATCCTACGAGCAGTACTTC.

This sequence joins TRBV25-1 and TRBJ1-4; TRBD1 matches at 7 bases. The V segment lost 6 bases and the J segment 5 bases; nucleotides outside the gene matches: 9. The CDR3 extends over 15 amino acids. CDR1 and CDR2 from the germline V gene are MGHDK and SYGVNS. CDR3 nucleotide sequence: TGTGCCAGCAGCCAAGCCGACAGGGAGAATGAAAAACTGTTTTTT. It codes for CASSQADRENEKLFF.

This clone was counted only a few times. This chain uses TRBV5-1 with TRBJ2-6, with a weak D call TRBD1 (6 bases). This CDR3 comprises 17 residues. The ends were cut back, 0 bases at V and 0 bases at J, with 10 bases in the middle. Looked up from germline, CDR1 is SGHRS and CDR2 is YFSETQ. This CDR3 is CASSLGTVHSGANVLTF. CDR3 bases: TGCGCCAGCAGCTTGGGGACAGTCCACTCTGGGGCCAACGTCCTGACTTTC.

The V and J genes are TRBV7-9 and TRBJ1-2, with D maybe TRBD1 (5 bases). Germline values: CDR1 SEHNR, CDR2 FQNEAQ (reference sequence). V was shortened by 0 bases and J by 6 bases, with 14 bases between the two germline ends. CDR3 length: 15 residues. CDR3 loop: CASSLAGVRADGYTF. Written as DNA, the CDR3 is TGTGCCAGCAGCTTAGCTGGGGTCAGGGCGGATGGCTACACCTTC. Combining the CDR3 with reference TRBV7-9 and TRBJ1-2 gives the whole variable domain DTGVSQNPRHKITKRGQNVTFRCDPISEHNRLYWYRQTLGQGPEFLTYFQNEAQLEKSRLLSDRFSAERPKGSFSTLEIQRTEQGDSAMYLCASSLAGVRADGYTFGSGTRLTVV.

The V and J genes are TRBV18 and TRBJ2-5; D gene unclear. The length of the CDR3 is 12 residues. CDR1 and CDR2 (germline): KGHSH, LQKENI. Trimming removed 1 base from V and 3 bases from J, with 3 bases in between. The CDR3 protein is CASSPLEETQYF. The CDR3 coding sequence is TGTGCCAGCTCACCACTAGAAGAGACCCAGTACTTC.

Points on this clone: One junction end does not reproduce the germline sequence, and a read error may be involved. The gene calls are TRBV7-2 and TRBJ2-1; 7 bases align to TRBD2. The CDR3 extends over 16 amino acids. Germline V gene data show CDR1 as SGHTA and CDR2 as FQGNSA. The CDR3 DNA reads TGTGCCAGCAGCTTAGTCGGGGGGACCTCCGGCAATAAGCAGTTCTTC. Protein product: CASSLVGGTSGNKQFF.

The chain couples TRBV30 to TRBJ2-1, with D perhaps matching TRBD2 (5 bases). Per germline, CDR1 GTSNPN and CDR2 SVGIG (reference sequence). V was shortened by 5 bases and J by 4 bases, with 12 bases between the two germline ends. There are 13 residues in the CDR3. CDR3 nucleotide sequence: TGTGCCTGGGCGTCAGCGGCGTACAATGAGCAGTTCTTC. Protein product: CAWASAAYNEQFF.

This chain joins TRBV5-4 and TRBJ2-7, with TRBD2 as a possible D gene (7 bases). Trimming pared 4 bases from V and 4 bases from J, leaving 18 bases between. The CDR3 loop spans 15 amino acids. Germline CDR1 SGHNT, CDR2 YYREEE (reference sequence). In DNA, the CDR3 is TGTGCCAGCAGCCTAGGGGGGGGCGCTCCTTACGAGCAGTACTTC. This translates into CASSLGGGAPYEQYF. Combining the CDR3 with reference TRBV5-4 and TRBJ2-7 gives the whole variable domain ETGVTQSPTHLIKTRGQQVTLRCSSQSGHNTVSWYQQALGQGPQFIFQYYREEENGRGNFPPRFSGLQFPNYSSELNVNALELDDSALYLCASSLGGGAPYEQYFGPGTRLTVT.

The chain has TRBV6-5 and TRBJ1-1; the D gene is possibly TRBD1 (6 bases). The ends were cut back, 0 bases at V and 1 base at J, with 9 bases in the middle. This CDR3 is built from 15 residues. The germline CDR1 and CDR2 sequences are MNHEY and SVGAGI. The CDR3 DNA reads as TGTGCCAGCAGTTACTCGATACAGGGGAACACTGAAGCTTTCTTT. This sequence encodes CASSYSIQGNTEAFF.

The rearrangement uses TRBV5-1 and TRBJ2-7, with 8 bases identical to TRBD1. Germline CDR1 reads SGHRS; CDR2 reads YFSETQ. The CDR3 consists of 14 residues. The ends lost 3 bases at V and 2 bases at J; junction bases unmatched: 4. CDR3 sequence reads: CASSSGQGTYEQYF. The DNA of the CDR3 is TGCGCCAGCAGCTCCGGACAGGGCACCTACGAGCAGTACTTC.

This chain uses TRBV6-5 with TRBJ2-5; TRBD1 aligns across 9 bases. The CDR3 is 16 amino acids. V shed 0 bases and J 4 bases; nucleotides not matched to a gene: 6. Germline CDR1 reads MNHEY; CDR2 reads SVGAGI. This CDR3 reads CASSYSTGGEGETQYF. Written as DNA, the CDR3 is TGTGCCAGCAGTTACTCAACAGGGGGCGAAGGAGAGACCCAGTACTTC.

The V and J genes are TRBV29-1 and TRBJ2-1, with 7 bases that match TRBD2. This CDR3 spans 15 amino acids. Unmatched junction bases numbered 8, after V lost 4 bases and J lost 2 bases. In germline, CDR1 is SQVTM, CDR2 ANQGSEA. Here the CDR3 reads CSVGGLREAYNEQFF. For the CDR3, the DNA is TGCAGCGTTGGCGGTCTCCGGGAGGCCTACAATGAGCAGTTCTTC.

This sequence joins TRBV10-3 and TRBJ1-3, with D possibly matching TRBD1 (5 bases). With 6 bases removed from V and 0 bases from J, the gap between germline ends came to 9 bases. This CDR3 is 14 amino acids long. Germline CDR1 is ENHRY and CDR2 is SYGVKD. As DNA, the CDR3 is TGTGCCATCAGCCAACAGGACTCTGGAAACACCATATATTTT. Encoded protein: CAISQQDSGNTIYF.

The chain has TRBV10-3 and TRBJ1-2; D is undetermined. CDR1 is ENHRY, CDR2 SYGVKD, per germline. The ends were cut back, 3 bases at V and 1 base at J, with 3 bases in the middle. The CDR3 loop spans 12 amino acids. CDR3 nucleotides: TGTGCCATCAGTGACAGTAACTATGGCTACACCTTC. This encodes CAISDSNYGYTF.

V is TRBV4-3 and J is TRBJ1-1; D not certain. Germline V gene data show CDR1 as LGHNA and CDR2 as YSLEER. This CDR3 region has 13 residues. The V end was cut by 3 bases, the J end by 5 bases, with 10 bases between. CDR3 nucleotide sequence: TGCGCCAGCAGCCAGGCAGAGAGGACTGAAGCTTTCTTT. This translates into CASSQAERTEAFF.

This clone occurred a few times. The chain joins TRBV7-2 to TRBJ1-1; the match to TRBD1 covers 7 bases. The CDR3 runs 13 residues. With 6 bases clipped from V and 4 bases from J, the junction kept 5 bases outside the gene matches. Germline V gene data show CDR1 as SGHTA and CDR2 as FQGNSA. CDR3 sequence reads: CASRQAGGTEAFF. CDR3 bases: TGTGCCAGCAGACAGGCAGGGGGCACTGAAGCTTTCTTT.

In this sample, this clone turned up a few times. The V gene is TRBV5-1, the J gene TRBJ2-5, with 9 nucleotides matching TRBD2. Germline V gives CDR1 SGHRS, CDR2 YFSETQ. V trimming: 4 bases; J trimming: 4 bases; junction bases outside the gene matches: 11. This CDR3 comprises 16 residues. This CDR3 is CASSGGLAGSGETQYF. CDR3 DNA sequence: TGCGCCAGCAGCGGGGGGCTAGCGGGGTCAGGAGAGACCCAGTACTTC.

The chain recombines TRBV4-1 with TRBJ1-5, with a tentative D call TRBD1 (5 bases). This CDR3 is 14 amino acids long. The germline gives CDR1 MGHRA, CDR2 YSYEKL. Deletions cut 4 bases from V and 7 bases from J, with 14 bases between. The CDR3 DNA sequence: TGCGCCAGCAGCCGTGGGACTGACCCGCAGCCCCAGCATTTT. Translated: CASSRGTDPQPQHF.

The rearrangement joins TRBV30 to TRBJ2-7, with 9 positions matching TRBD1. V gave up 4 bases and J gave up 4 bases; unmatched junction bases: 2. The CDR3 contains 12 residues. The germline gives CDR1 GTSNPN, CDR2 SVGIG (reference sequence). CDR3 protein: CAWTGQGYEQYF. As DNA, the CDR3 is TGTGCCTGGACAGGACAGGGGTACGAGCAGTACTTC. The full variable domain, its missing parts supplied by reference TRBV30 and TRBJ2-7, is SQTIHQWPATLVQPVGSPLSLECTVEGTSNPNLYWYRQAAGRGLQLLFYSVGIGQISSEVPQNLSASRPQDRQFILSSKKLLLSDSGFYLCAWTGQGYEQYFGPGTRLTVT.

The rearrangement links TRBV6-5 to TRBJ1-2; TRBD1 aligns across 7 bases. V was clipped by 0 bases and J by 4 bases; unmatched bases: 8. There are 16 residues in the CDR3. Germline-derived CDR1 and CDR2 are MNHEY and SVGAGI. The CDR3 sequence is CASSYSPGGFSYGYTF. CDR3 coding DNA: TGTGCCAGCAGTTACTCGCCAGGGGGTTTCAGCTATGGCTACACCTTC.

The rearrangement uses TRBV7-2 and TRBJ1-4, with a possible D match to TRBD1 (6 bases). The CDR3 is 14 residues long. V lost 4 bases and J lost 8, with 14 bases in between. Germline-derived CDR1 and CDR2 are SGHTA and FQGNSA. CDR3 in amino acids: CASSSSGVGEKLFF. The CDR3 DNA sequence: TGTGCCAGCAGCTCCTCAGGGGTCGGCGAAAAACTGTTTTTT. Variable domain in full (rest from reference TRBV7-2 and TRBJ1-4): GAGVSQSPSNKVTEKGKDVELRCDPISGHTALYWYRQSLGQGLEFLIYFQGNSAPDKSGLPSDRFSAERTGGSVSTLTIQRTQQEDSAVYLCASSSSGVGEKLFFGSGTQLSVL.

This chain uses TRBV2 with TRBJ1-1; D unclear. Looked up from germline, CDR1 is SNHLY and CDR2 is FYNNEI. Deletions cut 1 base from V and 8 bases from J, with 14 bases between. This CDR3 contains 14 residues. The CDR3 sequence: CASSEDPRLREAFF. CDR3 nucleotides: TGTGCCAGCAGTGAAGATCCGAGACTGAGGGAAGCTTTCTTT.

The chain is built from TRBV18 and TRBJ2-2, with D possibly matching TRBD2 (5 bases). The CDR3 consists of 16 residues. Trimming shortened V by 1 base and J by 4 bases, and 13 bases separated the two germline ends. Looked up from germline, CDR1 is KGHSH and CDR2 is LQKENI. The CDR3 coding sequence is TGTGCCAGCTCACCACTGGTGGTCCGGGGCACCGGGGAGCTGTTTTTT. Its protein product is CASSPLVVRGTGELFF.

V is TRBV7-2 and J is TRBJ1-2; D perhaps matches TRBD1 (6 bases). This CDR3 spans 13 amino acids. CDR1 is SGHTA, CDR2 FQGNSA, per germline. The ends were cut back, 5 bases at V and 4 bases at J, with 11 bases in the middle. CDR3 sequence: CASSPTGIYGYTF. In nucleotides, the CDR3 is TGTGCCAGCAGCCCGACAGGTATCTATGGCTACACCTTC.

This clone was seen a few times. The chain combines TRBV5-1 with TRBJ1-4; 7 bases agree with TRBD1. V was pared by 4 bases and J by 8 bases, with 11 bases of the junction left unmatched. From germline, CDR1 is SGHRS and CDR2 YFSETQ. There are 15 residues in the CDR3. The CDR3 loop reads CASSPSTGRREKLFF. As DNA, the CDR3 is TGCGCCAGCAGCCCCTCGACAGGGAGGCGGGAAAAACTGTTTTTT.

CDR3 DNA sequence: TGTGCCTGGAGTGTTGATAACCGAGAGAATGAAAAACTGTTTTTT. Protein: CAWSVDNRENEKLFF. This chain connects TRBV30 to TRBJ1-4; D gene unclear. V was clipped by 0 bases and J by 5 bases, with 13 bases between them. The CDR3 runs 15 residues. The V gene's germline CDR1 is GTSNPN and CDR2 SVGIG (reference sequence).

This clone was seen a few times. The V and J genes are TRBV7-9 and TRBJ1-2; no clear D gene. Germline CDR1 and CDR2: SEHNR and FQNEAQ (reference sequence). The CDR3 length is 12 residues. V dropped 2 bases and J dropped 8 bases, with 9 bases sitting between them. The CDR3 sequence is CASSLQVRGYTF. CDR3 in DNA: TGTGCCAGCAGCTTACAGGTTCGGGGCTACACCTTC.

The V and J genes are TRBV9 and TRBJ2-2; TRBD1 might be the D (6 bases). This CDR3 region has 16 residues. V was cut by 4 bases and J by 6 bases, with 19 bases left in between. Germline CDR1 is SGDLS and CDR2 is YYNGEE. Here the CDR3 reads CASSPHPQGSAGELFF. Here the CDR3 DNA reads TGTGCCAGCAGCCCCCACCCCCAGGGGTCGGCCGGGGAGCTGTTTTTT.

J is TRBJ1-2 and V is TRBV2; D perhaps matches TRBD1 (5 bases). The ends were cut back, 7 bases at V and 0 bases at J, with 12 bases in the middle. This CDR3 is 14 amino acids long. CDR1 SNHLY and CDR2 FYNNEI come from the germline V gene. The CDR3 region has the DNA TGTGCCAGCACCAGGGCAGGGACTAACTATGGCTACACCTTC. Its translation: CASTRAGTNYGYTF.